This T cell receptor (beta chain) originates from a study of shared clonotypes between healthy human individuals. In the naive CD8 group, cells lacked CD45RO and were positively selected for CCR7, so terminally differentiated effector memory CD45RA+ cells were left out. Participating donors were healthy, HIV-negative adults free of recent acute infections or vaccinations. Germline CDR1 MNHEY, CDR2 SMNVEV (reference sequence). J gave up 3 bases and V 5 bases, and 8 bases lay outside the gene matches. There are 15 residues in the CDR3. Methods used by the authors: From ImmunoSEQ came sequences covering only the junction and carrying no quality scores, so filtering differed. Profiled with immunoSEQ multiplex PCR; TCRdb holds only in-frame clones, not every one. That table gives V, J and clone size, and the DNA gave D and trimming. The sample lists about 2.1 million clones; roughly 95% were seen once.

The sequencing input was naive CD8+ T cells from PBMCs. The receptor was derived from a man aged 18 to 29 in good health. Some clones in this sample may be carry-over from other donors' samples. The chain recombines TRBV27 with TRBJ2-5; TRBD1 agrees at 8 bases. The CDR3 DNA is TGTGCCAGCAGTCCCACCGGGACAGGAAAAGAGACCCAGTACTTC. Its translation is CASSPTGTGKETQYF.